The source of this T cell receptor (beta chain) is a study of blood T cell repertoires in COVID-19. Here immunoSEQ multiplex PCR was the method, and the copy in TCRdb shows in-frame clones only, minus some. The sample has 250,000 to 300,000 clones; around 86% are singletons. V was cut by 3 bases and J by 8 bases, with 14 bases left in between. Germline V lookup: CDR1 SNHLY, CDR2 FYNNEI. CDR3 length: 13 amino acids. This sequence joins TRBV2 and TRBJ2-7; tentative D call: TRBD1 (6 bases). Sequenced input: peripheral blood. The source is a young man with active or convalescent COVID-19. The CDR3 DNA follows: TGTGCCAGCAGTGAGAGGGGGAATGGGCAGCAGTACTTC. Translating it yields CASSERGNGQQYF.